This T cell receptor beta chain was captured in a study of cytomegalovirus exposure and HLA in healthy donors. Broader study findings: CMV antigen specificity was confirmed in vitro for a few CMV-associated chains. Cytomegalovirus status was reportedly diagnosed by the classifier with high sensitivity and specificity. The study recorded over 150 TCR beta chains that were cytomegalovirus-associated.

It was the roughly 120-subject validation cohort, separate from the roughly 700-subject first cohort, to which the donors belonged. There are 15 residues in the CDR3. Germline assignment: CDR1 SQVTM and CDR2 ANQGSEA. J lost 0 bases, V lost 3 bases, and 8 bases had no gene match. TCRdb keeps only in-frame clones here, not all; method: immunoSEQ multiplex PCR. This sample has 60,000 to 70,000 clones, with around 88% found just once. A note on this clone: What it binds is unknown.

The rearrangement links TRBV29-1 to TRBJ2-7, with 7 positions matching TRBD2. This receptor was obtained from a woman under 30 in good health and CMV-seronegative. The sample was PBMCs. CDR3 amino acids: CSVEARAGSSYEQYF. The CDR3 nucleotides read TGCAGCGTTGAGGCCCGAGCGGGGAGCTCCTACGAGCAGTACTTC.